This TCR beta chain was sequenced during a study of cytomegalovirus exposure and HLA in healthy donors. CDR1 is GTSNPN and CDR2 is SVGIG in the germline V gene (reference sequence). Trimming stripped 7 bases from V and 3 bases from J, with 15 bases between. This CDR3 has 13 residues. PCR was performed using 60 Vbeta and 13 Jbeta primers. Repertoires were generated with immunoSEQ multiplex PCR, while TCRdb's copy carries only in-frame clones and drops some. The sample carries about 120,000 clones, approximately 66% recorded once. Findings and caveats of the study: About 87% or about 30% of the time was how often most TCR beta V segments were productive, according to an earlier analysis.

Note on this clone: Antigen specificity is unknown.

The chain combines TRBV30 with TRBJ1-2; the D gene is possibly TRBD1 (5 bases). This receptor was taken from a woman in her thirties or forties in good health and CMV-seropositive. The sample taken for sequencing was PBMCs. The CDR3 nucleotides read TGTGCCTCCTCCCGAGGAGGGGACTATGGCTACACCTTC. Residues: CASSRGGDYGYTF.